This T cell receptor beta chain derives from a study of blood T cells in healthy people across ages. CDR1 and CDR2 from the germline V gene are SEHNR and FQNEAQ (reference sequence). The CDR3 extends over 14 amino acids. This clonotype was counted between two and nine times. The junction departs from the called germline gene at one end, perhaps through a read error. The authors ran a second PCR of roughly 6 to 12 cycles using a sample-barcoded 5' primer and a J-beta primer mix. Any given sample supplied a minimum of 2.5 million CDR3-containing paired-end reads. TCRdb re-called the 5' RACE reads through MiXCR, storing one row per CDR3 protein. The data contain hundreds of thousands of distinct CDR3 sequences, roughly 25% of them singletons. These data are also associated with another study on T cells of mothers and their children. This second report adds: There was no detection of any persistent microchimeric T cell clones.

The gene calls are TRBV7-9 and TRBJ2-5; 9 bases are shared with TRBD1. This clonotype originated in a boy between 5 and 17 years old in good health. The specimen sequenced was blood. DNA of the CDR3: TGTGCCAGCAGCTCGGGACAGGGAGCAATGAGGGAGTTCTTC. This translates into CASSSGQGAMREFF.